These T cell receptor beta chains were read from a single sample in a study of breast tumors, draining lymph nodes, adjacent tissues. TCRdb itself ran the multiplex PCR reads through MiXCR, one entry per CDR3 protein. The sample carries about 140,000 distinct CDR3 sequences, over 25% recorded once. Sequencing was done on a sample of axillary lymph node tissue. Receptors were obtained from a female donor with breast cancer. Some clones in this sample may be carry-over from other donors' samples. Each CDR3 is given with its conserved first and last residue. A D gene is named only where the DNA matches it firmly. Size tells how often a clone was seen (once, few, many) or the class of an expanded clone, and some rows leave it out.

NA | TRBJ1-3 | TRBV12-3/TRBV12-4 | many | CASSSIIAGNTIYF | TGTGCCAGCAGTTCAATTATAGCTGGAAACACCATATATTTT
NA | TRBJ2-3 | TRBV2 | NA | CASRKRAGGTDTQYF | TGTGCCAGCAGGAAGCGGGCCGGGGGCACAGATACGCAGTATTTT
NA | TRBJ2-2 | TRBV5-1 | many | CASSFGIPLFSNTGELFF | TGCGCCAGCAGCTTCGGAATCCCCCTTTTTTCTAACACCGGGGAGCTGTTTTTT
TRBD1 | TRBJ2-2 | TRBV11-2 | many | CASSRQGTGELFF | TGTGCCAGCAGCAGACAGGGGACCGGGGAGCTGTTTTTT
TRBD2 | TRBJ2-5 | TRBV7-9 | many | CASSPGGGGTQYF | TGTGCCAGCAGCCCCGGGGGGGGCGGGACCCAGTACTTC
TRBD1 | TRBJ1-6 | TRBV7-6 | NA | CASSPTGAPLHF | TGTGCCAGCAGCCCGACAGGGGCACCCCTCCACTTT
NA | TRBJ1-1 | TRBV7-2 | NA | CASSDLAEAFF | TGTGCCAGCAGCGACTTAGCTGAAGCTTTCTTT
TRBD2 | TRBJ2-1 | TRBV9 | many | CASSLSGGGYNEQFF | TGTGCCAGCAGTCTTAGCGGGGGGGGGTACAATGAGCAGTTCTTC
TRBD1 | TRBJ2-5 | TRBV12-5 | many | CASGLGVGTGDRGGKTQYF | TGTGCTAGTGGTTTGGGGGTGGGCACGGGAGACAGGGGGGGAAAGACCCAGTACTTC
NA | TRBJ2-7 | TRBV12-3/TRBV12-4 | many | CASSLRTESYEQYF | TGTGCCAGCAGTTTGCGGACAGAGAGCTACGAGCAGTACTTC
NA | TRBJ2-1 | TRBV5-6 | many | CASSSTWSSYNEQFF | TGTGCCAGCAGCTCAACTTGGAGCTCCTACAATGAGCAGTTCTTC
NA | TRBJ2-5 | TRBV5-1 | NA | CASSLAGPTGTQYF | TGCGCCAGCAGCTTGGCTGGGCCAACGGGGACCCAGTACTTC
NA | TRBJ1-3 | TRBV19 | many | CASQASGVTTLGNTIYF | TGTGCCAGCCAGGCCTCGGGGGTAACAACCCTTGGAAACACCATATATTTT
NA | TRBJ1-2 | TRBV6-5 | many | CASSRHGGEVNYGYTF | TGTGCCAGCAGCAGGCACGGCGGAGAGGTCAACTATGGCTACACCTTC
TRBD2 | TRBJ2-7 | TRBV19 | many | CASSRTSGVHYEQYF | TGTGCCAGTAGTAGGACTAGCGGGGTACATTACGAGCAGTACTTC
NA | TRBJ2-5 | TRBV5-8 | NA | CASSFRGNGETQYF | TGCGCCAGTAGCTTTAGAGGTAATGGGGAGACCCAGTACTTC
NA | TRBJ1-6 | TRBV6-4 | NA | CASSLGVRNSPLHF | TGTGCCAGCAGTCTTGGCGTTCGCAATTCACCCCTCCACTTT
NA | TRBJ2-2 | TRBV3-1 | many | CASSQFGQGNTGELFF | TGTGCCAGCAGCCAATTTGGTCAGGGGAACACCGGGGAGCTGTTTTTT
NA | TRBJ1-2 | TRBV19 | many | CASSRAGTNYGYTF | TGTGCCAGTAGCCGAGCAGGGACTAACTATGGCTACACCTTC
NA | TRBJ1-5 | TRBV10-3 | many | CAISVSNQPQHF | TGTGCCATCAGTGTAAGCAATCAGCCCCAGCATTTT
TRBD2 | TRBJ2-2 | TRBV4-2 | many | CASSLRGSGSGELFF | TGTGCCAGCAGCCTGCGGGGGAGCGGTTCTGGGGAGCTGTTTTTT
NA | TRBJ2-3 | TRBV20-1 | NA | CSARDSDTQYF | TGCAGTGCTAGAGATTCGGATACGCAGTATTTT
TRBD2 | TRBJ2-2 | TRBV7-2 | many | CASSPQAGGANTGELFF | TGTGCCAGCAGCCCCCAGGCCGGGGGGGCGAACACCGGGGAGCTGTTTTTT
NA | TRBJ2-7 | TRBV7-8 | many | CASSPPLGASSYEQYF | TGTGCCAGCAGCCCACCTCTCGGGGCCAGCTCCTACGAGCAGTACTTC
TRBD1 | TRBJ2-2 | TRBV10-3 | once | CAISTTQGAMTGELFF | TGTGCCATCAGTACTACACAGGGGGCTATGACCGGGGAGCTGTTTTTT